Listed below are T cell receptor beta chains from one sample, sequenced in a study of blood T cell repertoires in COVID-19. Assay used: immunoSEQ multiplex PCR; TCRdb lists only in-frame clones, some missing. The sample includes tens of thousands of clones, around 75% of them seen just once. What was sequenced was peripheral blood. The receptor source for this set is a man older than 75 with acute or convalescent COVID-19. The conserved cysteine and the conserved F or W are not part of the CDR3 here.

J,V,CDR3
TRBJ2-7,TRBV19,ASSTQRQSYEQY
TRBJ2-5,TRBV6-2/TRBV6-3,ASSWPQVSSGAQETQY
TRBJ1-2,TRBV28,ASSGTGVGYGYT
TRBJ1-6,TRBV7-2,ASSLAPYARGNSPLH
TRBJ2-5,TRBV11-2,ASSFSDRLAGEETQY
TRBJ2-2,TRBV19,ASSPSDRITGELF
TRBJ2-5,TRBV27,ASSLTEREQETQY
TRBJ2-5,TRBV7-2,ASSLEGGSETQY
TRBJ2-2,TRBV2,ASSEERGTGELF
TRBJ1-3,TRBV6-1,ASSENRGQNTIY
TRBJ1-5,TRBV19,AASKENANQPQH
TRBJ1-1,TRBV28,ATKLNLEAF
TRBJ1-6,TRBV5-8,ASSVDRAIVNSPLH
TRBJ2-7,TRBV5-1,ASSLDAAGGPSYEQY
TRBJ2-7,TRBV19,GREEGWYEQY
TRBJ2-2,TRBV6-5,ASSRDRVNTGELF
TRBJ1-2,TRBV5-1,ASSLGQAANYGYT
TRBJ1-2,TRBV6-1,ASSEGGRYGYT
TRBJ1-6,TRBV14,ASSPPGQYNSPLH
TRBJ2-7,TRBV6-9,ASSFGQGAFEQY
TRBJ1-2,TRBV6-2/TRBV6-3,ASSLRNTGYT
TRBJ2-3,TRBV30,AGGRENTDTQY
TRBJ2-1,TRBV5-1,ASSLGVAGGIEQF
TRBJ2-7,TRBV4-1,ASSPLAGGWYEQY
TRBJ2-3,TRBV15,ATSSRDTSTDTQY
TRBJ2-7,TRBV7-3,ASSLKRDYEQY
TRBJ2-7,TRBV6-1,ASSEGTGFYEQY
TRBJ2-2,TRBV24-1,ATSDLSLAAGELF
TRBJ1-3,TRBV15,ATSRDQVAGGIY
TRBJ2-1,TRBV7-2,ASSLVVLARSSYNEQF
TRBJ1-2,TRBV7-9,ASSLSGRYYT
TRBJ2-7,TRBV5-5,ASSIRDRPLEQY
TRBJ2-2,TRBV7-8,ASSLDQAVAGELF
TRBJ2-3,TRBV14,ASSHPGLAGGPPDTQY